Listed here are 22 T cell receptor beta chains from one sample, sequenced in a study of cytomegalovirus exposure and HLA in healthy donors. The study ran its PCR with 60 Vbeta and 13 Jbeta primers. Method: immunoSEQ multiplex PCR; TCRdb's copy keeps in-frame clones and lacks some. Of fewer than 250,000 clones listed, roughly four fifths are singletons. The specimen was PBMCs. The receptors stem from a woman in her twenties or thirties in good health and CMV-seropositive.

Worth noting for this clone: It differs at one base from a far larger clone, so likely a read error. The V call is TRBV10-3, the J call TRBJ2-7, with 12 bases lining up with TRBD2. The CDR3 is made up of 16 amino acids. Germline V CDR1 and CDR2: ENHRY, SYGVKD. This chain's CDR3 is CASSELTSGSENEQYF. The CDR3 DNA reads TGTGCCAGCAGTGAGTTGACTAGCGGGAGTGAGAACGAGCAGTACTTC.

The rearrangement links TRBV25-1 to TRBJ2-3; 9 bases agree with TRBD2. Germline V gene data show CDR1 as MGHDK and CDR2 as SYGVNS. Unmatched junction bases numbered 0, after V lost 4 bases and J lost 4 bases. The CDR3 has 13 amino acids. Here the CDR3 reads CASSVAGADTQYF. DNA for the CDR3: TGTGCCAGCAGTGTAGCGGGAGCAGATACGCAGTATTTT.

The J gene is TRBJ2-5, the V gene TRBV11-2, with D possibly being TRBD2 (6 bases). CDR3 length: 14 residues. V was clipped by 4 bases and J by 5 bases, with 14 bases between them. Per germline, CDR1 SGHAT and CDR2 FQNNGV. The CDR3 DNA reads TGTGCCAGCAGCTCCCCCCCAGGGAGGGAGACCCAGTACTTC. Protein: CASSSPPGRETQYF.

The chain is built from TRBV27 and TRBJ2-5; a weak D match, TRBD1 (7 bases). With 5 bases removed from V and 4 bases from J, the gap between germline ends came to 11 bases. The CDR3 runs to 13 residues. Germline V gene sequence: CDR1 MNHEY, CDR2 SMNVEV (reference sequence). The CDR3 DNA reads TGTGCCAGCAGTCACAGGGGAGGAGAGACCCAGTACTTC. Encoded protein: CASSHRGGETQYF.

The rearrangement links TRBV27 to TRBJ1-2, with TRBD1 matching over 12 bases. Germline assignment: CDR1 MNHEY and CDR2 SMNVEV (reference sequence). The CDR3 runs to 15 residues. V was clipped by 5 bases and J by 8 bases; unmatched bases: 9. Here the CDR3 DNA reads TGTGCCAGCAGTCCCGGGACAGGGGGCCCTCGAGGCTACACCTTC. It encodes CASSPGTGGPRGYTF.

This chain joins TRBV7-2 and TRBJ2-1; 8 positions match TRBD2. The CDR3 consists of 16 residues. The V gene end was trimmed by 4 bases and the J gene end by 7 bases; junction bases not matched to a gene: 12. The germline gives CDR1 SGHTA, CDR2 FQGNSA. CDR3 coding DNA: TGTGCCAGCAGCTCGTGGGGGACTAGTAGCGGGAATGAGCAGTTCTTC. It codes for CASSSWGTSSGNEQFF.

This chain links TRBV7-2 with TRBJ1-5, with 7 bases matching TRBD1. In germline, CDR1 is SGHTA, CDR2 FQGNSA. Losses at the gene ends were 1 base for V and 4 bases for J; bases not matched to a gene: 4. CDR3 length: 15 amino acids. CDR3 residues: CASSLEQGINQPQHF. For the CDR3, the DNA is TGTGCCAGCAGCTTAGAACAGGGGATTAATCAGCCCCAGCATTTT.

The V and J genes are TRBV19 and TRBJ2-7; the match to TRBD2 covers 10 bases. The length of the CDR3 is 17 residues. Germline CDR1 and CDR2: LNHDA and SQIVND (reference sequence). The junction had 12 bases not matched to a gene; V was cut back by 1 base and J by 6 bases. CDR3: CASSIASGSNLPCEQYF. The CDR3, as DNA: TGTGCCAGTAGTATAGCTAGCGGGAGCAATCTTCCTTGCGAGCAGTACTTC.

This clone appeared a few times. The CDR3 sequence: CASSLKGGTNEKLFF. CDR3 DNA: TGTGCCAGCAGTTTAAAAGGGGGCACTAATGAAAAACTGTTTTTT. The rearrangement links TRBV6-4 to TRBJ1-4, with TRBD1 matching over 7 bases. Trimming at V came to 5 bases and at J to 2 bases, leaving 5 bases not matched to a gene. Germline loops: CDR1 MRHNA, CDR2 SNTAGT. This CDR3 has 15 amino acids.

Only a few counts were recorded for this clone. The chain couples TRBV6-1 to TRBJ1-1; 8 positions agree with TRBD1. J gave up 1 base and V 3 bases, and 1 base lay outside the gene matches. Germline CDR1 MNHNS, CDR2 SASEGT. CDR3 length: 14 amino acids. CDR3 DNA sequence: TGTGCCAGCAGTGATCAGGGGGCGAACACTGAAGCTTTCTTT. As protein: CASSDQGANTEAFF.

This clone was picked up a small number of times. This rearrangement joins TRBV27 to TRBJ2-1, with D tentatively TRBD1 (6 bases). CDR3 size: 13 residues. The V and J ends lost 5 bases and 8 bases respectively, with 13 bases between them. The V gene's germline CDR1 is MNHEY and CDR2 SMNVEV (reference sequence). CDR3 sequence reads: CASSPKGGYEQFF. The CDR3 bases are TGTGCCAGCAGTCCTAAAGGGGGTTATGAGCAGTTCTTC.

The chain links TRBV6-6 to TRBJ2-3; 8 bases agree with TRBD2. This CDR3 spans 12 amino acids. The V gene's germline CDR1 is MNHNY and CDR2 SVGAGI (reference sequence). V lost 11 bases to trimming and J lost 5 bases; unmatched junction nucleotides: 6. The CDR3 sequence: CAGTSQVDTQYF. The CDR3 DNA is TGTGCCGGGACTAGTCAGGTAGATACGCAGTATTTT.

The chain links TRBV9 to TRBJ1-1; 7 bases agree with TRBD1. V shed 0 bases and J 6 bases; nucleotides not matched to a gene: 14. This CDR3 region has 17 residues. Germline V gene lookup returns CDR1 SGDLS and CDR2 YYNGEE. The CDR3 loop is CASSVATGAAADAEAFF. CDR3 nucleotide sequence: TGTGCCAGCAGCGTAGCTACAGGGGCAGCCGCTGACGCTGAAGCTTTCTTT.

This clone was counted a single time. The rearrangement joins TRBV5-4 to TRBJ2-7; the D is unclear. This CDR3 comprises 14 residues. V was shortened by 3 bases and J by 0 bases, with 10 bases between the two germline ends. Germline V gene sequence: CDR1 SGHNT, CDR2 YYREEE (reference sequence). CDR3 DNA: TGTGCCAGCAGCTCTATCTATAGCTCCTACGAGCAGTACTTC. Translation gives CASSSIYSSYEQYF.

The chain is built from TRBV25-1 and TRBJ2-7; tentatively, D is TRBD1 (5 bases). Trimming removed 9 bases at V and 2 bases at J, with 17 bases between. CDR1 is MGHDK, CDR2 SYGVNS, per germline. This CDR3 is 14 amino acids long. The CDR3 loop is CARIRAGSAYEQYF. In DNA form, the CDR3 reads TGTGCCAGGATTCGGGCAGGGTCAGCCTACGAGCAGTACTTC.

The V call is TRBV5-4, the J call TRBJ2-5; 12 nucleotides line up with TRBD2. This CDR3 has 16 residues. Trimming at V came to 3 bases and at J to 4 bases, leaving 7 bases not matched to a gene. Germline loops: CDR1 SGHNT, CDR2 YYREEE (reference sequence). DNA of the CDR3: TGTGCCAGCAGCTCCGGACTAGCGGGAAGGGGAGAGACCCAGTACTTC. Its protein product is CASSSGLAGRGETQYF.

Remarks on this clone: One junction end does not reproduce the germline sequence, and a read error may be involved. The V gene is TRBV10-1, the J gene TRBJ2-2; 11 nucleotides agree with TRBD2. This CDR3 region has 16 residues. Germline lookup yields CDR1 WNHNN and CDR2 SYGVQD (reference sequence). CDR3 in DNA: TGCGCCACCAGTAGAACTAGCGGGAGAGGGACCGGGGAGCTGTTTTTT. This gives the protein CATSRTSGRGTGELFF.

The chain carries TRBV5-5 and TRBJ1-1; perhaps TRBD1 as D (6 bases). V shed 2 bases and J shed 3 bases, with 11 bases lying between them. The CDR3 loop spans 14 amino acids. CDR1 and CDR2 (germline): SGHKS, YYEKEE (reference sequence). The CDR3 is CASSFWGGDTEAFF. In nucleotides, the CDR3 is TGTGCCAGCAGCTTTTGGGGGGGCGACACTGAAGCTTTCTTT.

V and J are TRBV28 and TRBJ2-3; D is perhaps TRBD1 (5 bases). The CDR3 is made up of 15 amino acids. Looked up from germline, CDR1 is MDHEN and CDR2 is SYDVKM. V lost 6 bases to trimming and J lost 6 bases, with 19 bases between them. The CDR3 is CASSQGGQGLDTQYF. CDR3 bases: TGTGCCAGCAGCCAAGGTGGGCAGGGCCTGGATACGCAGTATTTT.

This clone appeared a single time. The CDR3 DNA follows: TGTGCCAGCAGTTTAGGACTAGACGGACGTGAGCAGTTCTTC. It specifies CASSLGLDGREQFF. The chain couples TRBV27 to TRBJ2-1, with TRBD2 matching over 7 bases. V trimming: 2 bases; J trimming: 9 bases; junction bases outside the gene matches: 7. CDR3 length: 14 amino acids. Germline V gives CDR1 MNHEY, CDR2 SMNVEV (reference sequence).

The chain carries TRBV9 and TRBJ2-5; a weak D match, TRBD2 (6 bases). The end of the DNA aligns better with TRBJ2-7, so the J call may be wrong. The CDR3 has 16 amino acids. The germline CDR1 and CDR2 sequences are SGDLS and YYNGEE. CDR3 residues: CASSVGWGDGAYEQYF. The DNA of the CDR3 is TGTGCCAGCAGCGTAGGGTGGGGGGACGGCGCCTACGAGCAGTACTTC.

V gene TRBV6-6 combines with J gene TRBJ2-7; 7 nucleotides align to TRBD1. CDR3 length equals 14 residues. J was trimmed by 2 bases and V by 7 bases; bases with no gene match: 8. The germline CDR1 and CDR2 sequences are MNHNY and SVGAGI (reference sequence). The DNA for the CDR3 is TGTGCCAGCACCCCGGGACAGCTACCCTACGAGCAGTACTTC. Its protein product is CASTPGQLPYEQYF.